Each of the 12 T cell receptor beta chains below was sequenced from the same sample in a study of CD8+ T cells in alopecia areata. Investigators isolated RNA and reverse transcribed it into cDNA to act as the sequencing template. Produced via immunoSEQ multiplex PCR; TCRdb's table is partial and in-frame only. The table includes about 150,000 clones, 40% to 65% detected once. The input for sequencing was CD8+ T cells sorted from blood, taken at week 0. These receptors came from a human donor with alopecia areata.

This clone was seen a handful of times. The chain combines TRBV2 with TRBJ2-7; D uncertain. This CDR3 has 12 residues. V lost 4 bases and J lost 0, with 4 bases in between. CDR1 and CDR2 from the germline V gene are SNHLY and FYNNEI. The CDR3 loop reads CASSGLSYEQYF. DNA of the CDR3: TGTGCCAGCAGTGGTCTCTCCTACGAGCAGTACTTC.

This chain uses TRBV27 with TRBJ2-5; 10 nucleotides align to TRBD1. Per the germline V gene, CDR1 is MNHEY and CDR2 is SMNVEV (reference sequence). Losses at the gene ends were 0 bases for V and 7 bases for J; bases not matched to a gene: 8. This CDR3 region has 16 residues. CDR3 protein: CASSLSPGTGVATQYF. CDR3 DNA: TGTGCCAGCAGTTTATCCCCGGGGACAGGGGTCGCGACCCAGTACTTC.

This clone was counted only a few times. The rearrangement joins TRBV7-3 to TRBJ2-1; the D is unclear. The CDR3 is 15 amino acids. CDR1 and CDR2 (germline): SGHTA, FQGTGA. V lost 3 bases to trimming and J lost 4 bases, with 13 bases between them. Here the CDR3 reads CASSLGQAKYNEQFF. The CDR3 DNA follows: TGTGCCAGCAGCTTGGGTCAAGCTAAATACAATGAGCAGTTCTTC.

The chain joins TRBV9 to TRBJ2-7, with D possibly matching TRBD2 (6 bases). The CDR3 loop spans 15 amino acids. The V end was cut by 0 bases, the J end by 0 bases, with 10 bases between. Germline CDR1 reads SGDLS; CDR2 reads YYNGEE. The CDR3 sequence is CASSVEAGNSYEQYF. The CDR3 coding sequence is TGTGCCAGCAGCGTAGAGGCGGGGAACTCCTACGAGCAGTACTTC.

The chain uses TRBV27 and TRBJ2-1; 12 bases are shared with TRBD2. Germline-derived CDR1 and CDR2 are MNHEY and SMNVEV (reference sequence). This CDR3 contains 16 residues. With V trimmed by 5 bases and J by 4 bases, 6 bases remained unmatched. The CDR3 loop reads CASSVLLAGGYNEQFF. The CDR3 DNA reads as TGTGCCAGCAGTGTGTTACTAGCGGGGGGTTACAATGAGCAGTTCTTC.

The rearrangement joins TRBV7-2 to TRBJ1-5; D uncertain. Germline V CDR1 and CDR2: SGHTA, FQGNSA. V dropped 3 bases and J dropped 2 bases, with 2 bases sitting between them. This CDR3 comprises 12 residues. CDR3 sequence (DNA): TGTGCCAGCAGCTTCGGCAATCAGCCCCAGCATTTT. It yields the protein CASSFGNQPQHF.

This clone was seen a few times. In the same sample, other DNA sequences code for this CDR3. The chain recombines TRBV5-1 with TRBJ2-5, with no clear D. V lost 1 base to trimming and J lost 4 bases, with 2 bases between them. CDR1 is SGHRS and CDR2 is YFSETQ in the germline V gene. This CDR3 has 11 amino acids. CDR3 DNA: TGCGCCAGCAGCTTGAGAGAGACCCAGTACTTC. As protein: CASSLRETQYF.

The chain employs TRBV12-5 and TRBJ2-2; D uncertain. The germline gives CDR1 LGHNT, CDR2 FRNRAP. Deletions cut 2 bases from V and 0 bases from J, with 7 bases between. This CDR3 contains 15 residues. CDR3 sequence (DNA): TGTGCTAGTGGTTTGTTCTCAACGAACACCGGGGAGCTGTTTTTT. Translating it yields CASGLFSTNTGELFF.

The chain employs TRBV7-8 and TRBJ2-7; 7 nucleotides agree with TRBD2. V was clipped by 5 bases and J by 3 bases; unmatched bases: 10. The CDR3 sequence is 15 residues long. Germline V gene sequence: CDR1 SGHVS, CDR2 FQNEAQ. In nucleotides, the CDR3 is TGTGCCAGCAGCCCTGGCGGGGGAGGTTTCTACGAGCAGTACTTC. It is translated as CASSPGGGGFYEQYF.

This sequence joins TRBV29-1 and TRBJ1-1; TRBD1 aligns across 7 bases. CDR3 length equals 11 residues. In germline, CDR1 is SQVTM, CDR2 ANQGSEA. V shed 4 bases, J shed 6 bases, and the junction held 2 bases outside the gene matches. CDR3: CSVGQGPEAFF. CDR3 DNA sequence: TGCAGCGTTGGACAGGGCCCTGAAGCTTTCTTT.

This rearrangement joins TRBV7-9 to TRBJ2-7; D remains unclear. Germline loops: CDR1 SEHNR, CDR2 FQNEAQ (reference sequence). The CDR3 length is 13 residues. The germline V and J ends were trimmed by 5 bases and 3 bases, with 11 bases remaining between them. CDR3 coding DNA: TGTGCCAGCAGCCAGGTATTTGACTACGAGCAGTACTTC. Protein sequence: CASSQVFDYEQYF.

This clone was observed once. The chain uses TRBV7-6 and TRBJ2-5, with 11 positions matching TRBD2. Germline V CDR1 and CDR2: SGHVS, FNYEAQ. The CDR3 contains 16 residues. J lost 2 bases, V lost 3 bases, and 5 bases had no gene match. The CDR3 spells CASSLSSGGIQETQYF. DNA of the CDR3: TGTGCCAGCAGCTTGTCTAGCGGGGGGATTCAAGAGACCCAGTACTTC.